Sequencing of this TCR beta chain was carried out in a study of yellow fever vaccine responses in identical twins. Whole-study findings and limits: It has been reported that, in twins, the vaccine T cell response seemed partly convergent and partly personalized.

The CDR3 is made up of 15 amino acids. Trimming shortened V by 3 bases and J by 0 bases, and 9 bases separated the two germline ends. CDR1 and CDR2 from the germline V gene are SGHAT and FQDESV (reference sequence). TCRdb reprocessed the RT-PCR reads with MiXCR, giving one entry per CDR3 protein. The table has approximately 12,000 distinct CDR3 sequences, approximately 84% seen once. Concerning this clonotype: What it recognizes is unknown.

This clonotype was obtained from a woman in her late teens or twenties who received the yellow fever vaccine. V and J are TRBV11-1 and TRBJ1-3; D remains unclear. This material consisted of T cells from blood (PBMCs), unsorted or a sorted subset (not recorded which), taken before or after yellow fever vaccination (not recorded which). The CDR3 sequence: CASSFPKGSGNTIYF. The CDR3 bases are TGTGCCAGCAGCTTTCCCAAGGGCTCTGGAAACACCATATATTTT.